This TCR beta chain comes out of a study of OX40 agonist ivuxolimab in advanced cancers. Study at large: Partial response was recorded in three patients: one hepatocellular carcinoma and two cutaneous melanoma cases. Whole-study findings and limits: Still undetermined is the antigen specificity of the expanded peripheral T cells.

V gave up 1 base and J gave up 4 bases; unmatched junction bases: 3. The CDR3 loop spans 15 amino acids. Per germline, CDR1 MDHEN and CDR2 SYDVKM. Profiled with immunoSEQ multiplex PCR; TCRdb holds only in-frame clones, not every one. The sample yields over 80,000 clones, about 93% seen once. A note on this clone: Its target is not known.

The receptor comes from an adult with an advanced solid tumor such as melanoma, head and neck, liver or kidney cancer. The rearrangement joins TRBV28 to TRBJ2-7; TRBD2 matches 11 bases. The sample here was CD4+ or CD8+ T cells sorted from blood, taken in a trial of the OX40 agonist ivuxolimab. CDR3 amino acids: CASSLSASGRYEQYF. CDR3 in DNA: TGTGCCAGCAGTTTATCGGCTAGCGGGAGGTACGAGCAGTACTTC. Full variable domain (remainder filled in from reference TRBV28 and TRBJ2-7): DVKVTQSSRYLVKRTGEKVFLECVQDMDHENMFWYRQDPGLGLRLIYFSYDVKMKEKGDIPEGYSVSREKKERFSLILESASTNQTSMYLCASSLSASGRYEQYFGPGTRLTVT.